The sequence of this T cell receptor (beta chain) was determined in a study of radiotherapy plus CTLA-4 blockade in lung cancer. Study-level information: Roughly a sixth of enrolled patients responded objectively, and approximately 34% had disease control.

Method: immunoSEQ multiplex PCR; TCRdb's copy keeps in-frame clones and lacks some. The data hold 65,000 to 95,000 clones, with around 90% observed a single time. The V gene lost 6 bases and the J gene lost 4 bases, with 16 bases spanning the gap. Germline assignment: CDR1 MNHNS and CDR2 SASEGT. The CDR3 runs to 14 residues. Points from the study as a whole: Radiotherapy plus ipilimumab was followed by expansion in blood of tumor-derived TCR clones. According to reports, early shifts in blood T cell clones, alongside interferon-beta, forecast response most accurately.

With respect to this clone: The target antigen is unknown.

The receptor comes from a human donor with non-small cell lung cancer who had stable disease on radiotherapy plus ipilimumab. V is TRBV6-1 and J is TRBJ2-7; TRBD1 might be the D (5 bases). The sequencing used peripheral blood, collected from a patient treated with radiotherapy plus ipilimumab. CDR3 protein: CASRVTDKRYEQYF. CDR3 in DNA: TGTGCCAGCAGAGTGACAGATAAGCGTTACGAGCAGTACTTC.